The 22 T cell receptor gamma chains presented below share a single source sample, sequenced in a study of Vδ1+ human thymocytes. Study outcomes and limitations: Thymic TRG and TRD repertoires appeared highly polyclonal.

Sequences come from RNA converted to cDNA by reverse transcription. CDR3 amplicons came from multiplex PCR with pooled V-gene forward and constant-region reverse primers. TCRdb reprocessed the multiplex PCR reads using CATT. Of 6,000 to 7,000 gamma-chain clones detected, 40% to 50% appear once; the ten largest clones hold under 2%. For these TCRs, the target antigens are not known. Input material: Vdelta1+ gamma-delta thymocytes from the thymus. Subset here: FACS-sorted CD3+ TCRalphabeta- TCRVdelta1+ TCRVdelta2- thymocytes. The receptor set was obtained from a boy under two years old who had congenital heart surgery.

This clone was found a few times. This chain joins TRGV3 and TRGJ1 or TRGJ2. The J gene, absent from TCRdb, was called here by matching the DNA to germline. The ends lost 0 bases at V and 9 bases at J; junction bases unmatched: 5. Germline CDR1 is VTNTFY and CDR2 is YDVSTARD (reference sequence). This CDR3 contains 12 residues. The CDR3 DNA reads as TGTGCCACCTGGGACAGGCAGTTTAAGAAACTCTTT. This encodes CATWDRQFKKLF.

This clone was found a few times. The chain links TRGV5 to TRGJ1 or TRGJ2. The J gene was not available in TCRdb and was assigned here by matching the DNA to germline segments. V dropped 0 bases and J dropped 11; count of bases not matched to a gene: 16. The CDR3 has 15 amino acids. Germline V CDR1 and CDR2: VINAFY, YDVSNSKD. CDR3 in amino acids: CATWDRPEGLIEKLF. The CDR3 DNA reads TGTGCCACCTGGGACAGGCCTGAGGGCTTAATCGAGAAACTCTTT.

The chain recombines TRGV3 with TRGJ1 or TRGJ2. The J gene is not listed in TCRdb, so it was assigned here from a DNA match to germline. CDR3 size: 15 residues. Germline lookup yields CDR1 VTNTFY and CDR2 YDVSTARD (reference sequence). Losses at the gene ends were 0 bases for V and 3 bases for J; bases not matched to a gene: 8. CDR3 sequence (DNA): TGTGCCACCTGGGACAGGAGAAACCTTTATTATAAGAAACTCTTT. Residues: CATWDRRNLYYKKLF.

V usage is TRGV3 and J usage is TRGJ1 or TRGJ2. Trimming cost V 1 base and J 9 bases; bases outside gene matches: 3. This CDR3 spans 11 amino acids. Looked up from germline, CDR1 is VTNTFY and CDR2 is YDVSTARD (reference sequence). CDR3 sequence: CATWDSTKKLF. The CDR3, as DNA: TGTGCCACCTGGGACAGTACTAAGAAACTCTTT.

Only a few counts were recorded for this clone. The J gene is TRGJ1 or TRGJ2, the V gene TRGV3. The CDR3 runs 13 residues. Germline V CDR1 and CDR2: VTNTFY, YDVSTARD (reference sequence). The V segment lost 0 bases and the J segment 10 bases; nucleotides outside the gene matches: 9. CDR3 loop: CATWDRQGDKKLF. DNA of the CDR3: TGTGCCACCTGGGACAGGCAGGGGGACAAGAAACTCTTT.

The chain has TRGV9 and TRGJ1 or TRGJ2. This CDR3 region has 14 residues. The germline gives CDR1 GITISATS, CDR2 ISYDGTV (reference sequence). J gave up 5 bases and V 1 base, and 8 bases lay outside the gene matches. The CDR3 sequence is CALWEVMDDYKKLF. CDR3 coding DNA: TGTGCCTTGTGGGAGGTAATGGATGATTATAAGAAACTCTTT.

The chain joins TRGV5 to TRGJ1 or TRGJ2. Because TCRdb records no J gene, it was assigned here through a match of the DNA to germline. Trimming cost V 0 bases and J 8 bases; bases outside gene matches: 10. The CDR3 runs to 14 residues. Germline V lookup: CDR1 VINAFY, CDR2 YDVSNSKD. The CDR3, as DNA: TGTGCCACCTGGGACAGGGTAATATTCGATAAGAAACTCTTT. Its protein product is CATWDRVIFDKKLF.

Although no V gene was called, TRGJP2 is the J gene. The length of the CDR3 is 14 residues. The CDR3 reads CATWDGYSDWIKTF. In nucleotides, the CDR3 is TGTGCCACCTGGGACGGTTATAGTGATTGGATCAAGACGTTT.

This clone has a single count. Other DNA sequences within the sample encode an identical CDR3. This chain connects TRGV4 to TRGJ1 or TRGJ2. Because TCRdb records no J gene, it was assigned here through a match of the DNA to germline. V lost 3 bases, J lost 4 bases, and 6 bases stayed unmatched. Germline values: CDR1 EGSTGY, CDR2 YDSYTSSV. CDR3 size: 13 residues. CDR3 coding DNA: TGTGCCACCTGGGATCCGACGTATTATAAGAAACTCTTT. Translated, it gives CATWDPTYYKKLF.

The J gene is TRGJP2, the V gene TRGV3. TCRdb is silent on the J gene; assignment here came from matching the DNA to germline. J lost 5 bases, V lost 0 bases, and 9 bases had no gene match. The germline V gene has CDR1 VTNTFY and CDR2 YDVSTARD (reference sequence). The CDR3 totals 16 residues. The CDR3 sequence is CATWDRQERSDWIKTF. The CDR3 coding sequence is TGTGCCACCTGGGACAGGCAGGAAAGGAGTGATTGGATCAAGACGTTT.

This chain joins TRGV9 and TRGJ1 or TRGJ2. Here the J gene came from matching the DNA to germline, since TCRdb omits it. The CDR3 contains 14 residues. Per germline, CDR1 GITISATS and CDR2 ISYDGTV (reference sequence). Trimming at V came to 0 bases and at J to 7 bases, leaving 9 bases not matched to a gene. CDR3 region: CALWEVHLRYKKLF. For the CDR3, the DNA is TGTGCCTTGTGGGAGGTGCACCTCCGGTATAAGAAACTCTTT.

V is TRGV8 and J is TRGJP2. The J gene, missing from TCRdb, was assigned here through DNA to germline matching. After removal of 5 bases from V and 5 bases from J, the junction contained 11 bases not matched to a gene. The CDR3 is made up of 15 amino acids. Germline V gene lookup returns CDR1 VENAVY and CDR2 YDSYNSRV. The CDR3 DNA reads TGTGCCACCTGGGCCCCCGAGGGGAGTGATTGGATCAAGACGTTT. It encodes CATWAPEGSDWIKTF.

The chain employs TRGV4 and TRGJ1 or TRGJ2. As TCRdb names no J gene, one was assigned here on the basis of a DNA match to germline. V was clipped by 0 bases and J by 9 bases; unmatched bases: 5. The CDR3 sequence is 12 residues long. Per germline, CDR1 EGSTGY and CDR2 YDSYTSSV. Here the CDR3 DNA reads TGTGCCACCTGGGATGGGCCCGTTAAGAAACTCTTT. The encoded protein is CATWDGPVKKLF.

On this clone: One end of the junction does not line up with germline, which may come from a read error. V is TRGV4 and J is TRGJ1 or TRGJ2. No J gene is reported in TCRdb; it was inferred here by comparing the DNA with germline. CDR1 EGSTGY and CDR2 YDSYTSSV come from the germline V gene. The CDR3 covers 11 residues. The CDR3 here is CASWDDYKKLF. The CDR3 DNA is TGTGCCTCCTGGGATGACTATAAGAAACTCTTT.

The chain carries TRGV2 and TRGJ1 or TRGJ2. TCRdb leaves out the J gene; it was filled in here by matching the DNA to germline. CDR1 is EGSNGY and CDR2 is YDSYNSKV in the germline V gene. The trim removed 3 bases at V and 8 bases at J, leaving 4 bases unmatched. The CDR3 covers 11 residues. The DNA for the CDR3 is TGTGCCACCTGGGACTATCATAAGAAACTCTTT. Its protein product is CATWDYHKKLF.

This clone is termed medium-sized. The rearrangement uses TRGV3 and TRGJ1 or TRGJ2. TCRdb lists no J gene, so it was determined here by aligning the DNA to germline. V lost 0 bases and J lost 8; bases outside the gene matches: 4. From germline, CDR1 is VTNTFY and CDR2 YDVSTARD (reference sequence). This CDR3 has 12 amino acids. The CDR3 sequence is CATWDRRDKKLF. The CDR3 DNA is TGTGCCACCTGGGACAGGCGGGATAAGAAACTCTTT.

This sequence joins TRGV4 and TRGJ1 or TRGJ2. TCRdb does not report a J gene; here it was assigned by matching the DNA to germline references. With 0 bases clipped from V and 4 bases from J, the junction kept 6 bases outside the gene matches. The V gene's germline CDR1 is EGSTGY and CDR2 YDSYTSSV. The CDR3 sequence is 14 residues long. The CDR3 loop reads CATWDGLRYYKKLF. The CDR3 DNA reads as TGTGCCACCTGGGATGGGCTCCGGTATTATAAGAAACTCTTT.

This clone has just one count. The chain links TRGV5 to TRGJ1 or TRGJ2. As TCRdb names no J gene, one was assigned here on the basis of a DNA match to germline. Germline values: CDR1 VINAFY, CDR2 YDVSNSKD. This CDR3 spans 16 amino acids. Unmatched junction bases numbered 10, after V lost 0 bases and J lost 2 bases. Here the CDR3 DNA reads TGTGCCACCTGGGACAGGCTTAATGATTATTATTATAAGAAACTCTTT. It translates to CATWDRLNDYYYKKLF.

This sequence joins TRGV3 and TRGJ1 or TRGJ2. TCRdb is silent on the J gene; assignment here came from matching the DNA to germline. J gave up 10 bases and V 0 bases, and 6 bases lay outside the gene matches. Germline-derived CDR1 and CDR2 are VTNTFY and YDVSTARD (reference sequence). CDR3 length: 12 residues. CDR3 in amino acids: CATWDRRRKKLF. In DNA, the CDR3 is TGTGCCACCTGGGACAGGCGGCGGAAGAAACTCTTT.

This rearrangement joins TRGV8 to TRGJ1 or TRGJ2. Matching the DNA to germline supplied the J gene, which TCRdb does not give. The CDR3 is 12 residues long. Germline assignment: CDR1 VENAVY and CDR2 YDSYNSRV. The V segment lost 0 bases and the J segment 8 bases; nucleotides outside the gene matches: 4. CDR3 DNA: TGTGCCACCTGGGATAGGGCGGATAAGAAACTCTTT. This codes for CATWDRADKKLF.

The V call is TRGV4, the J call TRGJ1 or TRGJ2. The J gene, missing from TCRdb, was assigned here through DNA to germline matching. Germline assignment: CDR1 EGSTGY and CDR2 YDSYTSSV. The ends lost 0 bases at V and 8 bases at J; junction bases unmatched: 10. This CDR3 is 14 amino acids long. The CDR3 nucleotides read TGTGCCACCTGGGATGGGCGGCGGAGGGATAAGAAACTCTTT. Amino acids: CATWDGRRRDKKLF.

This clone was seen a single time. The V gene is TRGV4, the J gene TRGJ1 or TRGJ2. The J gene is not listed in TCRdb, so it was assigned here from a DNA match to germline. The CDR3 runs 22 residues. Germline CDR1 is EGSTGY and CDR2 is YDSYTSSV. With 1 base clipped from V and 1 base from J, the junction kept 28 bases outside the gene matches. The CDR3 DNA sequence: TGTGCCACCTGGGATGGCTCCTCCTGGGGTAGATTTCGCGGCCTAAATTATTATAAGAAACTCTTT. This gives the protein CATWDGSSWGRFRGLNYYKKLF.